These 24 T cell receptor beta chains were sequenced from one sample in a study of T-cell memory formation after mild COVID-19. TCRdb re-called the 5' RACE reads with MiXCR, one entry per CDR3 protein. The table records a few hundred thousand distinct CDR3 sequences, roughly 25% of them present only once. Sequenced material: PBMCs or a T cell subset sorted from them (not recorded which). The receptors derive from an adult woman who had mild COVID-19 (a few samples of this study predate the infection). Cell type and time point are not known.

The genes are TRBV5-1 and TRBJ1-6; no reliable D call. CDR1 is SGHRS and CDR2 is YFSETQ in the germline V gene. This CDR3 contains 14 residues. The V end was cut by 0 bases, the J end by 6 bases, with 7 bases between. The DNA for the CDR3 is TGCGCCAGCAGCTTGGGCCCGCTTAATTCACCCCTCCACTTT. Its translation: CASSLGPLNSPLHF. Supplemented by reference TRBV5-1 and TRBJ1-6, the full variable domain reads KAGVTQTPRYLIKTRGQQVTLSCSPISGHRSVSWYQQTPGQGLQFLFEYFSETQRNKGNFPGRFSGRQFSNSRSEMNVSTLELGDSALYLCASSLGPLNSPLHFGNGTRLTVT.

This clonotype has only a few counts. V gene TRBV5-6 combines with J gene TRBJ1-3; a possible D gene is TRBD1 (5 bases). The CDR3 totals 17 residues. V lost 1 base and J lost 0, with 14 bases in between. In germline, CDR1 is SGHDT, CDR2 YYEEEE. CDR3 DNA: TGTGCCAGCAGCTTGCCGACAGCCTCTCTCTCTGGAAACACCATATATTTT. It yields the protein CASSLPTASLSGNTIYF.

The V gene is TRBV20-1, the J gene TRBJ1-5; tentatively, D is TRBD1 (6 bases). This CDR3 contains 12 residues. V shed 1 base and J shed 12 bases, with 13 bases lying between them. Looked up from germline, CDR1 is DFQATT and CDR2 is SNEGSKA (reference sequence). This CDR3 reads CSARVGGGRQHF. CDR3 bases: TGCAGTGCTAGAGTAGGGGGGGGACGCCAGCATTTT.

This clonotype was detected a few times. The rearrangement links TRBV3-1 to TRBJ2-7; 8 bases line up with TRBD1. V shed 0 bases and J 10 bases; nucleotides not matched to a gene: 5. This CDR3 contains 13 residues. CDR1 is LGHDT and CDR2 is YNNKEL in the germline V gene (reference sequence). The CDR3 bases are TGTGCCAGCAGCCAAGACCCGGGACAGGAACAGTACTTC. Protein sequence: CASSQDPGQEQYF.

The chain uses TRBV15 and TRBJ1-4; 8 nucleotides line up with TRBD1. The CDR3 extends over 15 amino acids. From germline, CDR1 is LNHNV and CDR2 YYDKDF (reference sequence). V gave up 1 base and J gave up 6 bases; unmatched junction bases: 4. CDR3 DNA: TGTGCCACCAGCAGAGTTGGACAGGGCTATGAAAAACTGTTTTTT. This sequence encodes CATSRVGQGYEKLFF. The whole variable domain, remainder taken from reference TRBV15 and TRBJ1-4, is DAMVIQNPRYQVTQFGKPVTLSCSQTLNHNVMYWYQQKSSQAPKLLFHYYDKDFNNEADTPDNFQSRRPNTSFCFLDIRSPGLGDTAMYLCATSRVGQGYEKLFFGSGTQLSVL.

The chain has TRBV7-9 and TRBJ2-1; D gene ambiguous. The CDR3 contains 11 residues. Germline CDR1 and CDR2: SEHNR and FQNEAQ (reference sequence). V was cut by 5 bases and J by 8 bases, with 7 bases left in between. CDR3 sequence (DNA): TGTGCCAGCAGCCCCTCCCATGAGCAGTTCTTC. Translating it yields CASSPSHEQFF.

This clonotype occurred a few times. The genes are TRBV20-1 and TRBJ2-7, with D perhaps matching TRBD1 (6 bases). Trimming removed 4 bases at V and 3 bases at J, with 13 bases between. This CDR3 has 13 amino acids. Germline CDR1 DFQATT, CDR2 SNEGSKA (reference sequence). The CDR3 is CSATEDSLYEQYF. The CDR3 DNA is TGCAGTGCTACAGAGGACAGTCTCTACGAGCAGTACTTC.

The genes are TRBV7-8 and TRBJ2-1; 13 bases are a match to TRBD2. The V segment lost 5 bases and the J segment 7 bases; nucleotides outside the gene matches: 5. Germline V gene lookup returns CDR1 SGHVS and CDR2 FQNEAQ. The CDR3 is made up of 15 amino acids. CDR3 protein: CASSPPTSGGNEQFF. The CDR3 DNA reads TGTGCCAGCAGCCCCCCGACTAGCGGGGGGAATGAGCAGTTCTTC.

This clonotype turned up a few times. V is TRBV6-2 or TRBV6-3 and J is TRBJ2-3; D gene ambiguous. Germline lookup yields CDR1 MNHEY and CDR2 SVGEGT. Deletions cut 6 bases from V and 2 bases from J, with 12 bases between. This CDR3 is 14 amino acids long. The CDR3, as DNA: TGTGCCAGCAGAGGGATACCACACACAGATACGCAGTATTTT. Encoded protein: CASRGIPHTDTQYF.

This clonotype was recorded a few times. The CDR3 DNA reads TGCGCCAGCGATGGGGGGACAGGGTCCTACAATGAGCAGTTCTTC. It yields the protein CASDGGTGSYNEQFF. V and J are TRBV5-1 and TRBJ2-1, with 9 nucleotides matching TRBD1. The CDR3 has 15 amino acids. Germline trimming cut 7 bases from V and 1 base from J; bases unmatched to any gene: 6. Germline V gives CDR1 SGHRS, CDR2 YFSETQ. The whole variable domain, remainder taken from reference TRBV5-1 and TRBJ2-1, is KAGVTQTPRYLIKTRGQQVTLSCSPISGHRSVSWYQQTPGQGLQFLFEYFSETQRNKGNFPGRFSGRQFSNSRSEMNVSTLELGDSALYLCASDGGTGSYNEQFFGPGTRLTVL.

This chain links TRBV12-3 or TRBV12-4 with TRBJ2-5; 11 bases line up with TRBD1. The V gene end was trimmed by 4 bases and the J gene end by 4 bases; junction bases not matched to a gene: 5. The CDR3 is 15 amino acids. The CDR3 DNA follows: TGTGCCAGCAGTTGGACAGGGGGCGGGAGAGAGACCCAGTACTTC. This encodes CASSWTGGGRETQYF.

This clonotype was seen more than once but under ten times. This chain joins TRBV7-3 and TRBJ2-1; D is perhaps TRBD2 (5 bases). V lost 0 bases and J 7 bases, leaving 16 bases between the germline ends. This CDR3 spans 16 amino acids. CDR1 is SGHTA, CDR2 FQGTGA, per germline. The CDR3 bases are TGTGCCAGCAGCTTAACGGGAAGGGAAACGGGGAATGAGCAGTTCTTC. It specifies CASSLTGRETGNEQFF.

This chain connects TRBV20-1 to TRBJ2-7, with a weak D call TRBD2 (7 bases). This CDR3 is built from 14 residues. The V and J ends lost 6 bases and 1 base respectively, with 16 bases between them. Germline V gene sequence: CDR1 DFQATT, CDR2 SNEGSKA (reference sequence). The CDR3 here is CSAPEGGLSYEQYF. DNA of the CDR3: TGCAGTGCGCCCGAGGGGGGGCTGTCCTACGAGCAGTACTTC.

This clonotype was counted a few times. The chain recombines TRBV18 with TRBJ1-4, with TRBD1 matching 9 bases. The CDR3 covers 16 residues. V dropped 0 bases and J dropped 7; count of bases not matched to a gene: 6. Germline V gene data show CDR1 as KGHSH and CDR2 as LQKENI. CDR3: CASSPPRQGGSEKLFF. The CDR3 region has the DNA TGTGCCAGCTCACCACCCCGACAGGGGGGGAGTGAAAAACTGTTTTTT.

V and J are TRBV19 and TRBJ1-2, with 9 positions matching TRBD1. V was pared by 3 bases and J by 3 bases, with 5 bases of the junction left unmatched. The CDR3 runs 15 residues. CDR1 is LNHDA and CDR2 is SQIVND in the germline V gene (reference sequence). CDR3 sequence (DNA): TGTGCCAGTAGTATGTTGGGACAGGGTGACTATGGCTACACCTTC. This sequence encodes CASSMLGQGDYGYTF. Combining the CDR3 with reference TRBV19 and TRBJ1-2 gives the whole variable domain DGGITQSPKYLFRKEGQNVTLSCEQNLNHDAMYWYRQDPGQGLRLIYYSQIVNDFQKGDIAEGYSVSREKKESFPLTVTSAQKNPTAFYLCASSMLGQGDYGYTFGSGTRLTVV.

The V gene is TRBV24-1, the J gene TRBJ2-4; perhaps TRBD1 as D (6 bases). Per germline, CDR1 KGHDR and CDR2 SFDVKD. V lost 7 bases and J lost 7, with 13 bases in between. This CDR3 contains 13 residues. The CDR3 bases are TGTGCCACCAGGGCGGCAGGGGACAACATTCAGTACTTC. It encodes CATRAAGDNIQYF.

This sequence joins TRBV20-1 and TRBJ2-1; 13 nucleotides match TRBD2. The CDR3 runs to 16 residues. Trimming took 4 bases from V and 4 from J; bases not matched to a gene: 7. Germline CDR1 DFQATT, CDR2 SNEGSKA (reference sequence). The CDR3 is CSATWTSGSMYNEQFF. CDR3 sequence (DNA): TGCAGTGCTACTTGGACTAGCGGGAGCATGTACAATGAGCAGTTCTTC.

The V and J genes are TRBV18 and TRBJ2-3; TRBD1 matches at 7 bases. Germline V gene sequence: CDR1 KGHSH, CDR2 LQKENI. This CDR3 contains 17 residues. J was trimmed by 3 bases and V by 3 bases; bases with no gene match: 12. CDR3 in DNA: TGTGCCAGCTCACCTCGGACAGGCAGAGGGGCGACAGATACGCAGTATTTT. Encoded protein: CASSPRTGRGATDTQYF.

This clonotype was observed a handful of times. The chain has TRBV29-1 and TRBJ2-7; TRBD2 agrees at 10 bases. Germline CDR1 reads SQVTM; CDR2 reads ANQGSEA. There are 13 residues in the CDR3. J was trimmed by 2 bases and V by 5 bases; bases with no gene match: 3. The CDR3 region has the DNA TGCAGCGTTCGGACTAGCGGACCCTACGAGCAGTACTTC. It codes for CSVRTSGPYEQYF.

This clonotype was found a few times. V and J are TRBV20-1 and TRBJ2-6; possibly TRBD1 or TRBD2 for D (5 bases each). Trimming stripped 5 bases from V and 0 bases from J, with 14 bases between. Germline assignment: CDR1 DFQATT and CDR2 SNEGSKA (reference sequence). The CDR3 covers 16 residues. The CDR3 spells CSAPGRITSGANVLTF. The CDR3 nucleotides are TGCAGTGCTCCGGGACGGATCACCTCTGGGGCCAACGTCCTGACTTTC.

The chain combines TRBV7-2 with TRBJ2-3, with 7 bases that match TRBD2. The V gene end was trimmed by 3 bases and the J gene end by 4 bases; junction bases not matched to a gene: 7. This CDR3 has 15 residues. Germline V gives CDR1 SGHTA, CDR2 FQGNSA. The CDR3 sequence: CASSFGGGTSDTQYF. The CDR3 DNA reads TGTGCCAGCAGCTTTGGGGGAGGGACCTCAGATACGCAGTATTTT.

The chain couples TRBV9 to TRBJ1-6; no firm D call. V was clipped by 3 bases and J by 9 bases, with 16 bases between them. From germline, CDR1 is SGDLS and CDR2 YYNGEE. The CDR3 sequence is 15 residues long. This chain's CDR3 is CASSALGGGGSPLHF. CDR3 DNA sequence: TGTGCCAGCAGCGCCCTGGGTGGAGGAGGTTCACCCCTCCACTTT.

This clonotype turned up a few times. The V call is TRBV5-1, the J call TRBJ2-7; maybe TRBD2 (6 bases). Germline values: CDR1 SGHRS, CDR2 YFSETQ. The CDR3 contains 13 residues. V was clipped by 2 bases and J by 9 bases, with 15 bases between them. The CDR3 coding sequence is TGCGCCAGCAGCTTCGGGGGACCCGCCGGGCAGTACTTC. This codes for CASSFGGPAGQYF. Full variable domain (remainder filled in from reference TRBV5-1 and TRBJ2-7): KAGVTQTPRYLIKTRGQQVTLSCSPISGHRSVSWYQQTPGQGLQFLFEYFSETQRNKGNFPGRFSGRQFSNSRSEMNVSTLELGDSALYLCASSFGGPAGQYFGPGTRLTVT.

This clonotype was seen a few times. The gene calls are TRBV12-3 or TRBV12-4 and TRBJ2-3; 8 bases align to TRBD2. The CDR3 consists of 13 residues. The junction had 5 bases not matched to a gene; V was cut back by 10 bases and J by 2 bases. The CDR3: CATKLAATDTQYF. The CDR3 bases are TGTGCCACCAAACTAGCGGCCACAGATACGCAGTATTTT.